Below, 14 T cell receptor beta chains from the same sample are listed, as sequenced in a study of blood T cell repertoires in COVID-19. Here immunoSEQ multiplex PCR was the method, and the copy in TCRdb shows in-frame clones only, minus some. The sample yields fewer than 500,000 clones, about 87% seen once. Sequences were obtained from PBMCs or T cells enriched from blood (not recorded which). Source of these receptors: a man younger than 45 who had recovered from COVID-19.

The gene calls are TRBV27 and TRBJ1-1; D is undetermined. V lost 5 bases and J lost 0, with 10 bases in between. This CDR3 has 14 residues. CDR1 and CDR2 (germline): MNHEY, SMNVEV (reference sequence). The DNA of the CDR3 is TGTGCCAGCAGTAGCTCCCCCATGAACACTGAAGCTTTCTTT. This translates into CASSSSPMNTEAFF.

This clone was recorded a few times. The gene calls are TRBV7-8 and TRBJ2-7; D might be TRBD1 (6 bases). Germline lookup yields CDR1 SGHVS and CDR2 FQNEAQ. V shed 4 bases and J shed 6 bases, with 10 bases lying between them. The CDR3 runs to 12 residues. The CDR3 is CASSSTGGEQYF. The CDR3 nucleotides read TGTGCCAGCAGCTCGACAGGCGGCGAGCAGTACTTC. The whole variable domain, remainder taken from reference TRBV7-8 and TRBJ2-7, is GAGVSQSPRYKVAKRGQDVALRCDPISGHVSLFWYQQALGQGPEFLTYFQNEAQLDKSGLPSDRFFAERPEGSVSTLKIQRTQQEDSAVYLCASSSTGGEQYFGPGTRLTVT.

V usage is TRBV7-9 and J usage is TRBJ2-3, with TRBD1 identical over 8 bases. J gave up 4 bases and V 6 bases, and 12 bases lay outside the gene matches. CDR3 length: 16 residues. Germline CDR1 and CDR2: SEHNR and FQNEAQ (reference sequence). The DNA of the CDR3 is TGTGCCAGCAGTCCAAGGACAGGGTCCCGCCCAGATACGCAGTATTTT. This codes for CASSPRTGSRPDTQYF.

V gene TRBV19 combines with J gene TRBJ2-7; D unclear. The CDR3 spans 15 residues. Trimming took 3 bases from V and 4 from J, leaving 16 bases between them. Germline CDR1 reads LNHDA; CDR2 reads SQIVND (reference sequence). CDR3 in amino acids: CASSIPGGATYEQYF. The CDR3 nucleotides are TGTGCCAGTAGTATCCCCGGCGGAGCGACTTACGAGCAGTACTTC.

The J gene is TRBJ2-7, the V gene TRBV7-2; D may be TRBD1 (5 bases). Germline V gene sequence: CDR1 SGHTA, CDR2 FQGNSA. The V end was cut by 4 bases, the J end by 10 bases, with 11 bases between. The CDR3 runs to 11 residues. CDR3 loop: CASSSTGAQYF. The CDR3 nucleotides are TGTGCCAGCAGCTCAACAGGCGCCCAGTACTTC.

V usage is TRBV6-4 and J usage is TRBJ2-1; 12 bases align to TRBD1. Germline assignment: CDR1 MRHNA and CDR2 SNTAGT. The CDR3 has 17 amino acids. J was trimmed by 5 bases and V by 5 bases; bases with no gene match: 10. The CDR3 DNA reads TGTGCCAGCAGTCCCCATGCGGGGACAGGGGGCGACAATGAGCAGTTCTTC. This sequence encodes CASSPHAGTGGDNEQFF.

The CDR3 DNA reads as TGTGCCAGCAGGTTGGGACAGGCGATCTATGGCTACACCTTC. Amino acid sequence: CASRLGQAIYGYTF. The chain joins TRBV6-5 to TRBJ1-2; 8 bases map to TRBD1. The CDR3 covers 14 residues. The V gene's germline CDR1 is MNHEY and CDR2 SVGAGI. The junction had 7 bases not matched to a gene; V was cut back by 6 bases and J by 4 bases.

This rearrangement joins TRBV19 to TRBJ1-6; D gene uncertain. Germline CDR1 LNHDA, CDR2 SQIVND (reference sequence). V dropped 3 bases and J dropped 10 bases, with 13 bases sitting between them. The CDR3 spans 14 residues. CDR3 protein: CASSIGPGESPLHF. In DNA form, the CDR3 reads TGTGCCAGTAGTATTGGCCCCGGGGAGTCACCCCTCCACTTT.

CDR3 region: CASDDRGISGQPQHF. CDR3 DNA: TGTGCCAGCGACGATAGGGGGATAAGCGGTCAGCCCCAGCATTTT. The chain couples TRBV2 to TRBJ1-5; TRBD1 might be the D (6 bases). Between the trimmed V and J ends, which lost 8 bases and 6 bases, there was a span of 20 bases. This CDR3 has 15 residues. CDR1 is SNHLY and CDR2 is FYNNEI in the germline V gene.

The rearrangement uses TRBV6-5 and TRBJ1-1; perhaps TRBD1 as D (5 bases). V dropped 7 bases and J dropped 4 bases, with 10 bases sitting between them. From germline, CDR1 is MNHEY and CDR2 SVGAGI. The CDR3 has 12 residues. CDR3 residues: CASTGASTEAFF. CDR3 nucleotide sequence: TGTGCCAGCACTGGGGCGAGCACTGAAGCTTTCTTT.

This clone has a single count. The genes are TRBV6-5 and TRBJ1-2; 7 bases are shared with TRBD1. V dropped 4 bases and J dropped 4; count of bases not matched to a gene: 6. Germline-derived CDR1 and CDR2 are MNHEY and SVGAGI. There are 14 residues in the CDR3. The CDR3 loop reads CASSSGGRSYGYTF. CDR3 coding DNA: TGTGCCAGCAGTTCAGGGGGGAGATCCTATGGCTACACCTTC.

With regard to this clone: One end of the junction is discordant with germline, which a read error may explain. The chain recombines TRBV2 with TRBJ1-5; D ambiguous. Germline V gene lookup returns CDR1 SNHLY and CDR2 FYNNEI. This CDR3 spans 13 amino acids. The DNA of the CDR3 is TGTGCCAGCAATGAACGAGGAAGTCAGCCCCAGCATTTT. It encodes CASNERGSQPQHF. The whole variable domain, remainder taken from reference TRBV2 and TRBJ1-5, is EPEVTQTPSHQVTQMGQEVILRCVPISNHLYFYWYRQILGQKVEFLVSFYNNEISEKSEIFDDQFSVERPDGSNFTLKIRSTKLEDSAMYFCASNERGSQPQHFGDGTRLSIL.

This rearrangement joins TRBV6-1 to TRBJ1-1; TRBD1 is a possible D gene (6 bases). The V end was cut by 3 bases, the J end by 2 bases, with 10 bases between. CDR1 is MNHNS and CDR2 is SASEGT in the germline V gene. The CDR3 totals 14 residues. This CDR3 reads CASSEGGANTEAFF. CDR3 in DNA: TGTGCCAGCAGTGAGGGGGGGGCCAACACTGAAGCTTTCTTT.

The chain couples TRBV19 to TRBJ1-5; D remains ambiguous. The CDR3 is made up of 13 amino acids. V dropped 3 bases and J dropped 6 bases, with 9 bases sitting between them. CDR1 is LNHDA and CDR2 is SQIVND in the germline V gene (reference sequence). The CDR3 loop reads CASSMLSGQPQHF. In DNA form, the CDR3 reads TGTGCCAGTAGTATGCTATCTGGTCAGCCCCAGCATTTT.